The present T cell receptor (beta chain) was sequenced within a study of blood T cells in healthy people across ages. Comments on this clonotype: Possible read error: a much larger clone is one base away.

Roughly 10 milliliters of peripheral blood were drawn from each donor into EDTA-treated tubes. RNA extraction gave at least 5 micrograms of total RNA per sample. Next came a second PCR, run for about 7 to 12 cycles, which used a sample-barcoded 5' primer along with a J-beta primer mix. Each cDNA was tagged by a template-switch adaptor containing 12 random nucleotides. TCRdb reprocessed the 5' RACE reads via MiXCR and lists one record per CDR3 protein. The top ten clones hold approximately 15% of a sample with around 670,000 distinct CDR3 sequences, about 28% of them seen once. The CDR3 is made up of 17 amino acids. CDR1 is SQVTM, CDR2 ANQGSEA, per germline.

Source material: blood. The source of this sequence is an elderly woman in good health. This chain connects TRBV29-1 to TRBJ2-1, with D possibly TRBD2 on 6 matching bases. The CDR3 reads CSGRTGTFRSSYNKQFF. The DNA for the CDR3 is TGCAGCGGCCGCACCGGGACTTTTCGGAGCTCCTACAATAAGCAGTTCTTC.